The rows below give T cell receptor beta chains drawn from one sample of a study of naive and memory T cell subsets. TCRdb passed the UMI-ligation and nested PCR reads through MiXCR, listing each CDR3 protein once. The sample lists 30,000 to 35,000 distinct CDR3 sequences; approximately 6.7% were seen once. Source: skin, taken from a tuberculin skin test site. The receptors stem from an adult in good health. The conserved cysteine and the conserved F or W are not part of the CDR3 here.

>TRBJ2-3|TRBV12-3/TRBV12-4
ASSWTPRTDTQY
>TRBJ1-1|TRBV3-1
ASSQRSSLNTEAF
>TRBJ2-3|TRBV7-2
ASSPDYTSTDTQY
>TRBJ1-2|TRBV29-1
SVDRDYGYT
>TRBJ2-7|TRBV5-1
ASMTDSYEQY
>TRBJ2-3|TRBV29-1
SVEVLARGQGGYTDTQY
>TRBJ2-5|TRBV9
ASSGAGASQETQY
>TRBJ2-5|TRBV7-7
ASSSRDRGSQY
>TRBJ2-5|TRBV6-1
ATRAQQETQY
>TRBJ1-4|TRBV10-2
ASKDRGANEKLF
>TRBJ2-1|TRBV20-1
SADEPIYNEQF